This T cell receptor beta chain was sequenced during a study of blood T cell repertoires in COVID-19 (dated by TCRdb to 2018 to 2021). Regarding the study in general: Samples covering the acute and convalescent phases of COVID-19 were provided by collaborators in the United States, Italy and Spain. The prospective study material was composed of cDNA or gDNA derived from T cells, B-cell-depleted T cells, or PBMCs. Deeply sampled blood TCRbeta repertoires from subjects exposed to, actively infected with, or recovered from COVID-19 were included in the dataset. The repertoires were made available in a free public database intended to serve as a resource for research on the immune response to SARS-CoV-2. Samples came from the ongoing ImmuneRACE study (first 160 participants) plus 1,254 subjects from 6 global collaborators. Nearly every sample came with metadata listing a de-identified subject ID, COVID-19 status, age in years and sex. Where HLA class I and class II types were available, the types were taken from metadata supplied by the sample provider, not from assay-based typing.

What the work shows at the level of the full study, not this receptor alone: The amount of clinical and demographic metadata varied by source and participant and was provided uncurated.

Per the germline V gene, SGHRS is the CDR1 and YFSETQ is the CDR2. V is shortened by 2 bases, J by 5 bases, and the region joining them spans 11 bases. Reading from cysteine to phenylalanine, the CDR3 counts 14 amino acids. Only the CDR3 region is kept as DNA, spanning 42 bases read in frame from base 1. In the prospective study, participants were about 18 to 90 years old, resided in 24 geographic areas of the United States, and were enrolled through a virtual design. In the prospective study, cohorts were assigned on the basis of participant-reported clinical history obtained from a screening survey and a study questionnaire. Recovered participants in ImmuneRACE Cohort 3 were defined as having two consecutive negative NP/OP PCR tests, clearance from a healthcare professional, or resolution of symptoms. In the prospective study, mobile phlebotomists collected whole blood, serum and a nasopharyngeal or oropharyngeal swab from each participant. Prospective study participants could optionally give additional blood draws and questionnaires over a 2-month period. Before DNA extraction, prospective study blood samples were shipped either frozen or at room temperature.

Worth noting for this clone: The specificity of this receptor is unknown. Per-nucleotide qualities are absent, and no much larger clonotype sits a single base away.

TCRbeta CDR3 regions were amplified from genomic DNA using the immunoSEQ Assay, a bias-controlled multiplex PCR. As for how the authors treated the data: Within the assay, amplification of reference gene primers was used to estimate how many nucleated cells each sample contained. Sequence reads were collapsed and filtered to measure the absolute abundance of every unique TCRbeta CDR3 rearrangement. For each sample, productive Simpson clonality was calculated as the square root of Simpson's diversity index over productive rearrangements. The table comes from immuneACCESS by way of TCRdb, which keeps in-frame sequences with V and J called. Part of the clones is missing from these tables; in studies checked, under half for an unresolved V gene and the rest for unknown reasons. V, J and clone size derive from that table, while D and trimming were established from the DNA sequence. The sample table records about 220,000 clones; 82% of these occur just once. In total, the top ten clones hold around 16% of the sample.

The clonotype comes from a man aged 40-55 years who had recovered from COVID-19. What was sequenced was PBMCs or T cells enriched from blood (not recorded which). The rearranged segments are TRBV5-1 and TRBJ2-1; the D gene lacks a confident call. The CDR3 sequence is CASSLPTPNNEQFF. The nucleotide sequence is TGCGCCAGCAGCTTACCCACACCCAACAATGAGCAGTTCTTC.